Following are 32 T cell receptor beta chains from one sample sequenced in a study of vaccination effects on CD4 cells after COVID-19. TCRdb's table, derived via immunoSEQ multiplex PCR, lists solely in-frame clones and lacks some. The sample carries fewer than 75,000 clones, about 81% recorded once. CD4+ T cell isolation took place after 10 days of culture. Two doses of either BNT162b2 or mRNA-1273 were given to each participant. Which antigens these TCRs recognize remains unknown. This material consisted of CD4+ T cells from PBMCs cultured without peptide, taken after COVID-19 vaccination. These receptor sequences come from a human donor who received a COVID-19 vaccine.

J is TRBJ1-1 and V is TRBV6-5; 8 bases line up with TRBD1. This CDR3 spans 14 amino acids. The germline gives CDR1 MNHEY, CDR2 SVGAGI. V gave up 5 bases and J gave up 1 base; unmatched junction bases: 3. The CDR3 is CASSPGQGNTEAFF. In DNA, the CDR3 is TGTGCCAGCAGTCCCGGACAGGGGAACACTGAAGCTTTCTTT.

This chain uses TRBV19 with TRBJ2-6; D is possibly TRBD1 (6 bases). There are 16 residues in the CDR3. Germline CDR1 reads LNHDA; CDR2 reads SQIVND (reference sequence). The ends were cut back, 6 bases at V and 4 bases at J, with 16 bases in the middle. Written as DNA, the CDR3 is TGTGCCAGTAGAGATCCAGGGGAAGTAGGGGCCAACGTCCTGACTTTC. Protein sequence: CASRDPGEVGANVLTF. The full variable domain, with the rest looked up from reference TRBV19 and TRBJ2-6, is DGGITQSPKYLFRKEGQNVTLSCEQNLNHDAMYWYRQDPGQGLRLIYYSQIVNDFQKGDIAEGYSVSREKKESFPLTVTSAQKNPTAFYLCASRDPGEVGANVLTFGAGSRLTVL.

V usage is TRBV30 and J usage is TRBJ1-5; no reliable D call. V lost 0 bases and J 4 bases, leaving 7 bases between the germline ends. CDR1 and CDR2 (germline): GTSNPN, SVGIG (reference sequence). The length of the CDR3 is 13 residues. The DNA for the CDR3 is TGTGCCTGGAGTGTTAGTAGGAATCAGCCCCAGCATTTT. This encodes CAWSVSRNQPQHF.

The chain uses TRBV18 and TRBJ1-2; 10 bases are a match to TRBD1. Germline V gene lookup returns CDR1 KGHSH and CDR2 LQKENI. Germline trimming cut 5 bases from V and 4 bases from J; bases unmatched to any gene: 13. This CDR3 region has 17 residues. CDR3 sequence reads: CASSTGQGGTTIYGYTF. The CDR3, as DNA: TGTGCCAGCTCAACCGGACAGGGGGGAACAACCATCTATGGCTACACCTTC. The whole variable domain, filled in from reference TRBV18 and TRBJ1-2, reads NAGVMQNPRHLVRRRGQEARLRCSPMKGHSHVYWYRQLPEEGLKFMVYLQKENIIDESGMPKERFSAEFPKEGPSILRIQQVVRGDSAAYFCASSTGQGGTTIYGYTFGSGTRLTVV.

The chain combines TRBV20-1 with TRBJ1-5; the D is unclear. Trimming took off 3 bases at V and 2 bases at J, with 14 bases between the two ends. Per the germline V gene, CDR1 is DFQATT and CDR2 is SNEGSKA (reference sequence). The CDR3 is 15 amino acids. The CDR3 DNA follows: TGCAGTGCTAGTAAGGGAAAAGGAGGCAATCAGCCCCAGCATTTT. It is translated as CSASKGKGGNQPQHF.

The chain couples TRBV28 to TRBJ2-7, with D hard to call. This CDR3 region has 12 residues. The V end lost 2 bases, the J end lost 4 bases, and 6 bases lay between the germline ends. Germline assignment: CDR1 MDHEN and CDR2 SYDVKM. The CDR3 here is CASSLASYEQYF. The CDR3 bases are TGTGCCAGCAGTTTAGCCAGTTACGAGCAGTACTTC.

The rearrangement uses TRBV4-2 and TRBJ2-2; TRBD2 agrees at 11 bases. Germline values: CDR1 LGHNA, CDR2 YNFKEQ. V lost 3 bases, J lost 4 bases, and 7 bases stayed unmatched. This CDR3 contains 17 residues. In DNA, the CDR3 is TGTGCCAGCAGCCAGGGGACTAGCGGAGTCGGCACCGGGGAGCTGTTTTTT. Translation: CASSQGTSGVGTGELFF.

This chain connects TRBV9 to TRBJ1-1; 8 bases are shared with TRBD1. This CDR3 is built from 16 residues. The V gene end was trimmed by 4 bases and the J gene end by 5 bases; junction bases not matched to a gene: 13. Per germline, CDR1 SGDLS and CDR2 YYNGEE. The CDR3 reads CASSPGTGLGGTEAFF. CDR3 nucleotides: TGTGCCAGCAGCCCCGGGACAGGTTTGGGGGGGACTGAAGCTTTCTTT.

The chain couples TRBV6-6 to TRBJ1-1; 10 nucleotides align to TRBD1. Unmatched junction bases numbered 8, after V lost 6 bases and J lost 1 base. The CDR3 sequence is 16 residues long. Looked up from germline, CDR1 is MNHNY and CDR2 is SVGAGI (reference sequence). The CDR3 protein is CASSDRGLGANTEAFF. CDR3 DNA: TGTGCCAGCAGCGACAGGGGGCTCGGAGCGAACACTGAAGCTTTCTTT.

Here the CDR3 reads CASSPWTGGWGGELFF. The CDR3 nucleotides read TGTGCCAGCAGCCCCTGGACAGGAGGCTGGGGCGGGGAGCTGTTTTTT. The chain uses TRBV7-9 and TRBJ2-2; 7 bases fit TRBD1. There are 16 residues in the CDR3. Trimming at V came to 5 bases and at J to 7 bases, leaving 13 bases not matched to a gene. Germline V gives CDR1 SEHNR, CDR2 FQNEAQ (reference sequence).

This sequence joins TRBV6-1 and TRBJ2-3, with 9 bases that match TRBD2. CDR3 length: 19 amino acids. V was pared by 2 bases and J by 2 bases, with 14 bases of the junction left unmatched. The germline V gene encodes CDR1 MNHNS and CDR2 SASEGT. This CDR3 is CASSERFLGGGGLTDTQYF. The CDR3 nucleotides read TGTGCCAGCAGTGAACGATTCCTAGGCGGGGGGGGGCTCACAGATACGCAGTATTTT.

The chain links TRBV6-5 to TRBJ2-1, with 7 bases that match TRBD2. Germline V gives CDR1 MNHEY, CDR2 SVGAGI. With 0 bases clipped from V and 2 bases from J, the junction kept 4 bases outside the gene matches. This CDR3 has 16 amino acids. The CDR3, as DNA: TGTGCCAGCAGTTACTCGACGGGAGGAACCTACAATGAGCAGTTCTTC. Protein sequence: CASSYSTGGTYNEQFF.

The V call is TRBV2, the J call TRBJ2-7, with 12 bases aligning to TRBD2. Germline lookup yields CDR1 SNHLY and CDR2 FYNNEI. The CDR3 has 15 amino acids. Trimming took 1 base from V and 6 from J; bases not matched to a gene: 4. The CDR3 region is CASSEGLAGGPEQYF. The CDR3 coding sequence is TGTGCCAGCAGTGAAGGCCTAGCGGGAGGGCCCGAGCAGTACTTC.

This rearrangement joins TRBV6-2 or TRBV6-3 to TRBJ2-1, with a possible D match to TRBD2 (6 bases). CDR3 length: 13 amino acids. V lost 0 bases and J lost 8, with 8 bases in between. Germline V gene lookup returns CDR1 MNHEY and CDR2 SVGEGT. The CDR3 loop reads CASSYSAGHEQFF. The CDR3 nucleotides are TGTGCCAGCAGTTACTCGGCGGGACATGAGCAGTTCTTC.

This clone was detected once. V gene TRBV19 combines with J gene TRBJ1-2; a possible D gene is TRBD1 (6 bases). V gave up 4 bases and J gave up 0 bases, with 15 bases separating them. Germline CDR1 reads LNHDA; CDR2 reads SQIVND (reference sequence). This CDR3 has 16 residues. DNA for the CDR3: TGTGCCAGTAGTACGTTTGCGGGGGGCTCTAACTATGGCTACACCTTC. The encoded protein is CASSTFAGGSNYGYTF.

The chain carries TRBV2 and TRBJ2-3, with 13 nucleotides matching TRBD2. This CDR3 is built from 16 residues. J was trimmed by 2 bases and V by 5 bases; bases with no gene match: 4. The germline V gene has CDR1 SNHLY and CDR2 FYNNEI. The CDR3 coding sequence is TGTGCCAGCAGTCCGGGGACTAGCGGGGCCACAGATACGCAGTATTTT. Translating gives CASSPGTSGATDTQYF.

The table lists this clone with a few counts. The V gene is TRBV7-9, the J gene TRBJ2-3; 7 nucleotides match TRBD2. Trimming at V came to 6 bases and at J to 0 bases, leaving 12 bases not matched to a gene. The CDR3 length is 17 residues. Germline values: CDR1 SEHNR, CDR2 FQNEAQ (reference sequence). CDR3 region: CASSFLISGFSTDTQYF. DNA of the CDR3: TGTGCCAGCAGTTTTCTTATTAGCGGGTTTAGCACAGATACGCAGTATTTT.

V gene TRBV6-1 combines with J gene TRBJ1-1, with D perhaps TRBD1 (6 bases). Trimming cost V 0 bases and J 5 bases, with 16 bases left between them. Germline assignment: CDR1 MNHNS and CDR2 SASEGT. The CDR3 spans 16 residues. CDR3 coding DNA: TGTGCCAGCAGTGAAGCGCGCACGGGGGCGAGTACTGAAGCTTTCTTT. This encodes CASSEARTGASTEAFF.

This sequence joins TRBV3-1 (or the pseudogene TRBV3-2) and TRBJ2-7; possible D gene TRBD2, 6 bases. The CDR3 contains 17 residues. Germline CDR1 is LGHDT and CDR2 is YNNKEL (reference sequence). Trimming cost V 0 bases and J 5 bases, with 20 bases left between them. The CDR3 DNA reads TGTGCCAGCAGCCAAGATTTAACGCCGGGCGGCGGGGACGAGCAGTACTTC. It yields the protein CASSQDLTPGGGDEQYF.

The chain employs TRBV3-1 (or the pseudogene TRBV3-2) and TRBJ2-2, with unresolved D. Germline V gives CDR1 LGHDT, CDR2 YNNKEL (reference sequence). The ends were cut back, 10 bases at V and 6 bases at J, with 12 bases in the middle. The CDR3 consists of 12 residues. CDR3 nucleotide sequence: TGTGCCACACGAAGGTCCGCCGGGGAGCTGTTTTTT. It codes for CATRRSAGELFF.

The chain joins TRBV6-5 to TRBJ2-7; a weak D match, TRBD2 (6 bases). The germline V gene encodes CDR1 MNHEY and CDR2 SVGAGI. Trimming removed 0 bases from V and 3 bases from J, with 15 bases in between. The CDR3 covers 16 residues. The CDR3 DNA sequence: TGTGCCAGCAGTTACTCGCCCCAGCGGGCGAGCTACGAGCAGTACTTC. Its protein is CASSYSPQRASYEQYF.

The J gene is TRBJ1-2, the V gene TRBV2, with D perhaps TRBD1 (5 bases). Deletions cut 7 bases from V and 3 bases from J, with 15 bases between. From germline, CDR1 is SNHLY and CDR2 FYNNEI. This CDR3 is 14 amino acids long. CDR3: CASIGAGRDYGYTF. The CDR3 nucleotides read TGTGCCAGCATTGGAGCAGGGAGGGACTATGGCTACACCTTC. The full variable domain, rest sourced from reference TRBV2 and TRBJ1-2, is EPEVTQTPSHQVTQMGQEVILRCVPISNHLYFYWYRQILGQKVEFLVSFYNNEISEKSEIFDDQFSVERPDGSNFTLKIRSTKLEDSAMYFCASIGAGRDYGYTFGSGTRLTVV.

The V gene is TRBV5-1, the J gene TRBJ1-4; tentative D call: TRBD1 (5 bases). Germline values: CDR1 SGHRS, CDR2 YFSETQ. V shed 3 bases and J shed 8 bases, with 14 bases lying between them. The CDR3 covers 14 residues. The CDR3 DNA reads as TGCGCCAGCAGCTCCCCCGGGACGGAGGAAAAACTGTTTTTT. This translates into CASSSPGTEEKLFF. Using reference TRBV5-1 and TRBJ1-4 for the parts outside the CDR3, the full variable domain is KAGVTQTPRYLIKTRGQQVTLSCSPISGHRSVSWYQQTPGQGLQFLFEYFSETQRNKGNFPGRFSGRQFSNSRSEMNVSTLELGDSALYLCASSSPGTEEKLFFGSGTQLSVL.

This chain uses TRBV9 with TRBJ1-4; D ambiguous. There are 16 residues in the CDR3. CDR1 SGDLS and CDR2 YYNGEE come from the germline V gene. The germline V and J ends were trimmed by 0 bases and 2 bases, with 11 bases remaining between them. The CDR3 loop is CASSVGNPGTNEKLFF. CDR3 DNA sequence: TGTGCCAGCAGCGTAGGCAATCCCGGGACTAATGAAAAACTGTTTTTT. The full variable domain, in which reference TRBV9 and TRBJ1-4 provide the parts outside the CDR3, is DSGVTQTPKHLITATGQRVTLRCSPRSGDLSVYWYQQSLDQGLQFLIQYYNGEERAKGNILERFSAQQFPDLHSELNLSSLELGDSALYFCASSVGNPGTNEKLFFGSGTQLSVL.

The chain couples TRBV10-3 to TRBJ1-6; D is ambiguous. The CDR3 contains 13 residues. V lost 4 bases, J lost 6 bases, and 7 bases lay in between. Germline V gene lookup returns CDR1 ENHRY and CDR2 SYGVKD. Here the CDR3 DNA reads TGTGCCATCAGTGCCCAGGCTAATTCACCCCTCCACTTT. The encoded protein is CAISAQANSPLHF.

The rearrangement links TRBV29-1 to TRBJ2-2, with D tentatively TRBD2 (6 bases). Between the trimmed V and J ends, which lost 7 bases and 6 bases, there was a span of 15 bases. Germline V gene sequence: CDR1 SQVTM, CDR2 ANQGSEA. This CDR3 spans 13 amino acids. The CDR3 region has the DNA TGCAGCGGATCACGGGGGTGGTCCGGGGAGCTGTTTTTT. As protein: CSGSRGWSGELFF.

The chain links TRBV7-2 to TRBJ1-2; unclear D gene. The V end lost 0 bases, the J end lost 4 bases, and 9 bases lay between the germline ends. CDR1 is SGHTA and CDR2 is FQGNSA in the germline V gene. This CDR3 region has 14 residues. The CDR3 sequence: CASSLAHGPYGYTF. The CDR3 bases are TGTGCCAGCAGCTTAGCCCACGGACCCTATGGCTACACCTTC.

The chain recombines TRBV18 with TRBJ2-1, with TRBD2 matching 9 bases. With V trimmed by 3 bases and J by 1 base, 10 bases remained unmatched. Germline assignment: CDR1 KGHSH and CDR2 LQKENI. The CDR3 totals 18 residues. DNA of the CDR3: TGTGCCAGCTCACCCCGGACAGCGACTAGCGGATCCTACAATGAGCAGTTCTTC. Amino acids: CASSPRTATSGSYNEQFF.

The rearrangement uses TRBV5-5 and TRBJ1-2; D is unclear. Trimming removed 5 bases at V and 1 base at J, with 6 bases between. The CDR3 loop spans 12 amino acids. Looked up from germline, CDR1 is SGHKS and CDR2 is YYEKEE (reference sequence). The CDR3 bases are TGTGCCAGCAGGCGTGATAACTATGGCTACACCTTC. Translating it yields CASRRDNYGYTF.

The V call is TRBV11-2, the J call TRBJ2-7, with D possibly matching TRBD2 (6 bases). Trimming removed 1 base at V and 2 bases at J, with 6 bases between. The CDR3 length is 13 residues. Germline V gene lookup returns CDR1 SGHAT and CDR2 FQNNGV. The CDR3 loop reads CASSLAGAYEQYF. DNA of the CDR3: TGTGCCAGCAGCTTAGCGGGAGCCTACGAGCAGTACTTC.

The V call is TRBV7-2, the J call TRBJ1-2; tentative D call: TRBD1 (6 bases). The CDR3 is made up of 14 amino acids. Germline loops: CDR1 SGHTA, CDR2 FQGNSA. With 2 bases removed from V and 4 bases from J, the gap between germline ends came to 11 bases. CDR3 amino acids: CASSLMTGLYGYTF. The CDR3 DNA sequence: TGTGCCAGCAGCTTAATGACAGGCCTCTATGGCTACACCTTC.

V is TRBV3-1 (or the pseudogene TRBV3-2) and J is TRBJ1-1; 7 positions match TRBD1. The CDR3 sequence is 18 residues long. The ends lost 1 base at V and 2 bases at J; junction bases unmatched: 13. Germline CDR1 is LGHDT and CDR2 is YNNKEL (reference sequence). CDR3 region: CASSQGDPPDRVNTEAFF. CDR3 nucleotides: TGTGCCAGCAGCCAAGGGGACCCTCCCGACAGGGTTAACACTGAAGCTTTCTTT.